A selection of T cell receptor beta chains follows, all from one sample in a study of STAT5B mutations in CD4+ large granular lymphocyte leukemia. Produced via immunoSEQ multiplex PCR; TCRdb's table is partial and in-frame only. The sample yields about 35,000 clones, around 67% seen once. The specimen was CD4+ T cells from blood buffy coats. All receptors come from a human donor in good health. The CDR3 runs from the conserved cysteine through the conserved F or W. Fields, in order: clone size, V gene, J gene, CDR3 protein. Clone sizes are given selectively: once, few, many, or a class where the clone is expanded.

few	TRBV7-9	TRBJ2-7	CASSLGSTYEQYF
-	TRBV5-1	TRBJ2-3	CASSLGDRETDTQYF
-	TRBV2	TRBJ2-2	CASGRESNTGELFF
-	TRBV28	TRBJ2-6	CASSPGGGASGANVLTF
-	TRBV15	TRBJ1-2	CATRSEANYGYTF
-	TRBV11-3	TRBJ1-1	CASSRMNTEAFF
-	TRBV4-2	TRBJ1-2	CASSQDTRGGYGYTF
-	TRBV7-6	TRBJ2-1	CASSLSQGTYNEQFF
-	TRBV11-2	TRBJ1-1	CASSLGGFANTEAFF
-	TRBV9	TRBJ2-1	CASSVGQGAYNEQFF
-	TRBV5-6	TRBJ1-1	CAGRKWMNTEAFF
once	TRBV5-1	TRBJ2-5	CASSLGGEPVTQYF
-	TRBV6-1	TRBJ2-5	CASREEGETQYF
-	TRBV21-1	TRBJ2-1	CASPWLQGRGPEQFF
-	TRBV21-1	TRBJ2-3	CASSTCGGGVRSTDTQYF
-	TRBV11-2	TRBJ1-2	CASSFGQGGSQSYGYTF
few	TRBV4-1	TRBJ1-1	CASSQPMPWTGTEAFF
-	TRBV6-6	TRBJ1-1	CASSDSMNTEAFF
-	TRBV19	TRBJ2-5	CASSVQQGRETQYF
few	TRBV27	TRBJ1-6	CASSPYSGGYSLHF
-	TRBV5-8	TRBJ2-1	CASSLGLNEQFF
-	TRBV28	TRBJ2-7	CASTTGDYEQYF
-	TRBV2	TRBJ1-1	CASSGGTGIGTEAFF
-	TRBV2	TRBJ2-3	CASTRLAGGTDTQYF
-	TRBV13	TRBJ2-1	CASSRRRGTLGTSGGNEQFF
-	TRBV7-9	TRBJ2-1	CASSLESISGNEQFF
-	TRBV5-1	TRBJ1-3	CASSLGTETGNTIYF
-	TRBV7-2	TRBJ2-1	CASRDTYNEQFF
-	TRBV6-6	TRBJ1-1	CASRDTVTGRTEAFF
few	TRBV12-5	TRBJ1-1	CASGLGETNTEAFF
-	TRBV19	TRBJ2-5	CASSGVPQETQYF
-	TRBV11-2	TRBJ2-5	CASSFQGFQETQYF
few	TRBV11-2	TRBJ1-3	CASSLGPVFSGNTIYF
-	TRBV12-5	TRBJ2-3	CASGFGTGGHTDTQYF
few	TRBV14	TRBJ1-2	CASSLQGRIGGYTF
-	TRBV5-8	TRBJ2-5	CASSRGTGKETQYF
-	TRBV6-5	TRBJ1-5	CASSPTVLSNQPQHF
few	TRBV2	TRBJ1-1	CASSSTGPITEAFF
-	TRBV6-1	TRBJ2-7	CASLLDKYEQYF
-	TRBV29-1	TRBJ2-2	CSVGVGWDTGELFF
-	TRBV19	TRBJ2-6	CATQYVSGTYSGANVLTF
once	TRBV11-2	TRBJ2-1	CASTEGLAGADEQFF
-	TRBV18	TRBJ1-5	CASSPGTLGNQPQHF
-	TRBV9	TRBJ2-7	CASSTGQGDYEQYF
-	TRBV18	TRBJ1-1	CASSGDGRYGTEAFF
once	TRBV5-4	TRBJ2-1	CASSLAGLGGRGNEQFF
few	TRBV16	TRBJ1-4	CASSQSGTGREKLFF
-	TRBV12-5	TRBJ2-7	CASGSSGTAYEQYF
few	TRBV10-2	TRBJ2-2	CASSIAGGPGELFF
-	TRBV20-1	TRBJ2-1	CSAHDNGEQFF
-	TRBV4-2	TRBJ2-7	CASSQERQGAYEQYF